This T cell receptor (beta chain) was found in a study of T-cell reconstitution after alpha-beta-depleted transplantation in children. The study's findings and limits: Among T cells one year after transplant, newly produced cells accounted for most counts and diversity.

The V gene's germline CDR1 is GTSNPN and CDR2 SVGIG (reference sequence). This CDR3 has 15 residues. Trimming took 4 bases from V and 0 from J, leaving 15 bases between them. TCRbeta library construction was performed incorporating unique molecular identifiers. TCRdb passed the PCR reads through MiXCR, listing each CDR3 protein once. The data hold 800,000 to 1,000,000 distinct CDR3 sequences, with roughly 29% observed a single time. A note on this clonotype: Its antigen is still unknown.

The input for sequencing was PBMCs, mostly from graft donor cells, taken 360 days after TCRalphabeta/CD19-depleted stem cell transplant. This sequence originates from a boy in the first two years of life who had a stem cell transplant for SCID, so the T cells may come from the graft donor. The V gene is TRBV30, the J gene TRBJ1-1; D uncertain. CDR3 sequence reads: CAWTIAGRVNTEAFF. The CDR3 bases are TGTGCCTGGACCATAGCCGGGAGGGTGAACACTGAAGCTTTCTTT.